Listed here are 32 T cell receptor beta chains from one sample, sequenced in a study of STAT5B mutations in CD4+ large granular lymphocyte leukemia. Data came from immunoSEQ multiplex PCR; TCRdb stores just in-frame clones and leaves some out. This sample has about 6,300 clones, with about 76% found just once. Sequencing was carried out using PBMCs. The receptors come from a woman aged 70-85 years with CD4+ T-cell large granular lymphocyte leukemia.

The chain is built from TRBV7-2 and TRBJ2-3; 10 bases fit TRBD1. The V and J ends lost 5 bases and 6 bases, in that order; junction bases with no gene match: 5. CDR1 and CDR2 from the germline V gene are SGHTA and FQGNSA. CDR3 length equals 14 residues. In DNA form, the CDR3 reads TGTGCCAGCAGCGACAGGGGGCAGGGTGATACGCAGTATTTT. Amino acids: CASSDRGQGDTQYF.

CDR3 DNA: TGTGCCAGCAGCTTAAGCGGATCTAGCTCCCGGGGAATGAAGTTCTTC. This encodes CASSLSGSSSRGMKFF. This chain connects TRBV7-2 to TRBJ2-1; weak D call: TRBD2 (5 bases). Trimming pared 2 bases from V and 14 bases from J, leaving 25 bases between. The germline V gene encodes CDR1 SGHTA and CDR2 FQGNSA. This CDR3 is built from 16 residues.

The genes are TRBV9 and TRBJ2-7; TRBD2 agrees at 7 bases. The trim removed 4 bases at V and 2 bases at J, leaving 3 bases unmatched. CDR3 size: 13 residues. Germline V gene lookup returns CDR1 SGDLS and CDR2 YYNGEE. The CDR3 sequence is CASSPGTTYEQYF. The CDR3 nucleotides are TGTGCCAGCAGCCCCGGGACTACCTACGAGCAGTACTTC.

This chain connects TRBV6-1 to TRBJ2-2, with 7 bases matching TRBD2. Trimming removed 8 bases from V and 5 bases from J; junction bases left unmatched: 8. Germline values: CDR1 MNHNS, CDR2 SASEGT. This CDR3 has 14 residues. This chain's CDR3 is CASSRVGGTGELFF. CDR3 sequence (DNA): TGTGCCAGCTCCCGTGTGGGAGGGACCGGGGAGCTGTTTTTT.

The chain combines TRBV25-1 with TRBJ1-1; 10 bases align to TRBD1. Germline CDR1 and CDR2: MGHDK and SYGVNS. There are 17 residues in the CDR3. After removal of 0 bases from V and 1 base from J, the junction contained 5 bases not matched to a gene. As DNA, the CDR3 is TGTGCCAGCAGTGAATACGGGACAGGGGATGGGAACACTGAAGCTTTCTTT. Translating gives CASSEYGTGDGNTEAFF.

This clone has more than one count but fewer than ten. This chain links TRBV29-1 with TRBJ1-2; a weak D match, TRBD1 (6 bases). The CDR3 contains 13 residues. Trimming pared 4 bases from V and 5 bases from J, leaving 14 bases between. Germline CDR1 reads SQVTM; CDR2 reads ANQGSEA. The CDR3 loop is CSVGTDPQYGYTF. The CDR3 nucleotides are TGCAGCGTTGGGACAGACCCTCAATATGGCTACACCTTC.

The CDR3 DNA sequence: TGTGCCAGCAGTACATCCCGGGATTCAAAGGGACAGCCCCAGCATTTT. It codes for CASSTSRDSKGQPQHF. The chain recombines TRBV2 with TRBJ1-5, with unresolved D. V gave up 5 bases and J gave up 7 bases, with 21 bases separating them. There are 16 residues in the CDR3. Germline lookup yields CDR1 SNHLY and CDR2 FYNNEI. The complete variable domain, with remaining parts taken from reference TRBV2 and TRBJ1-5, reads EPEVTQTPSHQVTQMGQEVILRCVPISNHLYFYWYRQILGQKVEFLVSFYNNEISEKSEIFDDQFSVERPDGSNFTLKIRSTKLEDSAMYFCASSTSRDSKGQPQHFGDGTRLSIL.

The CDR3 sequence is CASRGEGDSPLHF. The DNA for the CDR3 is TGTGCCAGCCGGGGGGAGGGGGATTCACCCCTCCACTTT. The gene calls are TRBV7-3 and TRBJ1-6; weak D call: TRBD1 (6 bases). The CDR3 extends over 13 amino acids. Germline lookup yields CDR1 SGHTA and CDR2 FQGTGA. Trimming left V 8 bases short and J 8 bases short, with 13 bases between.

This chain links TRBV27 with TRBJ1-1, with no clear D. From germline, CDR1 is MNHEY and CDR2 SMNVEV (reference sequence). V gave up 7 bases and J gave up 1 base, with 13 bases separating them. This CDR3 has 14 residues. CDR3 sequence: CASTTHSGNTEAFF. The DNA of the CDR3 is TGTGCCAGCACGACACACTCGGGGAACACTGAAGCTTTCTTT.

The J gene is TRBJ1-1, the V gene TRBV18; maybe TRBD1 (5 bases). Germline V gene sequence: CDR1 KGHSH, CDR2 LQKENI. CDR3 length equals 15 residues. The V and J ends lost 3 bases and 6 bases respectively, with 17 bases between them. CDR3 region: CASSPTVGQIAEAFF. The CDR3 bases are TGTGCCAGCTCACCTACCGTGGGGCAGATCGCTGAAGCTTTCTTT.

In this sample, this clone turned up a few times. The CDR3 DNA reads TGTGCCAGCAAGAGTACGGTAGACACTGAAGCTTTCTTT. This translates into CASKSTVDTEAFF. The chain carries TRBV9 and TRBJ1-1; D call uncertain. CDR3 size: 13 residues. The V end lost 6 bases, the J end lost 3 bases, and 12 bases lay between the germline ends. The germline gives CDR1 SGDLS, CDR2 YYNGEE.

The chain joins TRBV5-1 to TRBJ2-1, with TRBD2 identical over 10 bases. Germline V CDR1 and CDR2: SGHRS, YFSETQ. The ends lost 3 bases at V and 0 bases at J; junction bases unmatched: 3. The CDR3 covers 16 residues. The CDR3 nucleotides are TGCGCCAGCAGCTCAGGACTAGCGGACTCCTACAATGAGCAGTTCTTC. Amino acid sequence: CASSSGLADSYNEQFF.

The sample holds a few counts of this clone. The gene calls are TRBV6-5 and TRBJ2-6; D might be TRBD2 (5 bases). Per the germline V gene, CDR1 is MNHEY and CDR2 is SVGAGI. V lost 2 bases and J 0 bases, leaving 5 bases between the germline ends. This CDR3 contains 15 residues. DNA of the CDR3: TGTGCCAGCAGTTACCGGGGCTCTGGGGCCAACGTCCTGACTTTC. Amino acid sequence: CASSYRGSGANVLTF.

The chain has TRBV7-9 and TRBJ2-7; the D gene could be TRBD1 or TRBD2 (5 bases each). CDR1 and CDR2 (germline): SEHNR, FQNEAQ (reference sequence). The CDR3 is made up of 14 amino acids. Trimming cost V 2 bases and J 6 bases, with 14 bases left between them. This chain's CDR3 is CASSLTGTAVEQYF. The CDR3 nucleotides are TGTGCCAGCAGCTTAACCGGGACGGCAGTCGAGCAGTACTTC.

This chain connects TRBV2 to TRBJ2-4; D not resolved. The CDR3 loop spans 12 amino acids. Trimming pared 7 bases from V and 5 bases from J, leaving 9 bases between. CDR1 is SNHLY, CDR2 FYNNEI, per germline. CDR3: CASTTDQNIQYF. The CDR3 DNA sequence: TGTGCCAGCACTACAGATCAAAACATTCAGTACTTC.

V gene TRBV9 combines with J gene TRBJ2-7, with D uncertain. The V end lost 1 base, the J end lost 7 bases, and 15 bases lay between the germline ends. Germline V CDR1 and CDR2: SGDLS, YYNGEE. The CDR3 extends over 14 amino acids. The DNA of the CDR3 is TGTGCCAGCAGCGTAAGGTCAGGCCCTGGGGAGCAGTACTTC. This encodes CASSVRSGPGEQYF.

This clone was observed once. J is TRBJ1-4 and V is TRBV5-1; no firm D call. Germline CDR1 and CDR2: SGHRS and YFSETQ. V was trimmed by 2 bases and J by 0 bases, leaving 11 bases between them. The CDR3 consists of 16 residues. The CDR3: CASSFGSLATNEKLFF. CDR3 bases: TGCGCCAGCAGCTTTGGGAGTCTAGCAACTAATGAAAAACTGTTTTTT. Filled out from reference TRBV5-1 and TRBJ1-4, the complete variable domain reads KAGVTQTPRYLIKTRGQQVTLSCSPISGHRSVSWYQQTPGQGLQFLFEYFSETQRNKGNFPGRFSGRQFSNSRSEMNVSTLELGDSALYLCASSFGSLATNEKLFFGSGTQLSVL.

The chain combines TRBV29-1 with TRBJ1-1; D unresolved. CDR1 and CDR2 (germline): SQVTM, ANQGSEA. Trimming shortened V by 0 bases and J by 0 bases, and 5 bases separated the two germline ends. The length of the CDR3 is 13 residues. The CDR3 sequence: CSVEDHLNTEAFF. CDR3 bases: TGCAGCGTTGAAGATCACCTGAACACTGAAGCTTTCTTT.

The V call is TRBV19, the J call TRBJ1-2; 9 bases align to TRBD1. V shed 6 bases, J shed 6 bases, and the junction held 5 bases outside the gene matches. Per germline, CDR1 LNHDA and CDR2 SQIVND (reference sequence). This CDR3 comprises 13 residues. CDR3 in amino acids: CASRTTGGDGYTF. The CDR3 DNA follows: TGTGCCAGTAGAACCACAGGGGGCGATGGCTACACCTTC.

V gene TRBV19 combines with J gene TRBJ2-5, with no clear D. Per the germline V gene, CDR1 is LNHDA and CDR2 is SQIVND (reference sequence). CDR3 length equals 13 residues. Trimming shortened V by 4 bases and J by 5 bases, and 11 bases separated the two germline ends. CDR3 in amino acids: CASSTGPPETQYF. CDR3 nucleotide sequence: TGTGCCAGTAGTACCGGCCCCCCGGAGACCCAGTACTTC.

The chain carries TRBV5-1 and TRBJ2-3, with D tentatively TRBD2 (5 bases). The CDR3 has 15 residues. With 1 base removed from V and 2 bases from J, the gap between germline ends came to 11 bases. CDR1 and CDR2 (germline): SGHRS, YFSETQ. Here the CDR3 reads CASSLLGEATDTQYF. The CDR3 coding sequence is TGCGCCAGCAGCTTGTTGGGAGAGGCCACAGATACGCAGTATTTT.

The chain joins TRBV9 to TRBJ1-4; weak D call: TRBD1 (6 bases). The V and J ends lost 3 bases and 4 bases respectively, with 13 bases between them. Germline values: CDR1 SGDLS, CDR2 YYNGEE. There are 15 residues in the CDR3. The CDR3 protein is CASSATQGSNEKLFF. CDR3 DNA: TGTGCCAGCAGCGCAACACAGGGAAGTAATGAAAAACTGTTTTTT.

The chain recombines TRBV2 with TRBJ2-2; TRBD1 aligns across 8 bases. Germline assignment: CDR1 SNHLY and CDR2 FYNNEI. CDR3 length: 15 residues. V gave up 5 bases and J gave up 7 bases; unmatched junction bases: 9. CDR3 loop: CASSSDRATGGELFF. The CDR3, as DNA: TGTGCCAGCAGTTCGGACAGGGCAACGGGCGGGGAGCTGTTTTTT.

This sequence joins TRBV7-2 and TRBJ1-5; D not certain. CDR1 and CDR2 from the germline V gene are SGHTA and FQGNSA. V dropped 1 base and J dropped 7 bases, with 8 bases sitting between them. This CDR3 is 13 amino acids long. The DNA of the CDR3 is TGTGCCAGCAGCTTAGAAGAGGGCCAGCCCCAGCATTTT. This gives the protein CASSLEEGQPQHF.

This chain connects TRBV5-6 to TRBJ1-1; 9 bases agree with TRBD1. The germline V gene has CDR1 SGHDT and CDR2 YYEEEE. The J segment lost 1 base and the V segment lost 4 bases, leaving 11 bases of the junction unmatched. The CDR3 runs 17 residues. The DNA of the CDR3 is TGTGCCAGCAGCCCCCGGGACAGGGTGATCCGGAACACTGAAGCTTTCTTT. Translating it yields CASSPRDRVIRNTEAFF. The whole variable domain, filled in from reference TRBV5-6 and TRBJ1-1, reads DAGVTQSPTHLIKTRGQQVTLRCSPKSGHDTVSWYQQALGQGPQFIFQYYEEEERQRGNFPDRFSGHQFPNYSSELNVNALLLGDSALYLCASSPRDRVIRNTEAFFGQGTRLTVV.

V and J are TRBV9 and TRBJ1-1, with 11 nucleotides matching TRBD1. The germline gives CDR1 SGDLS, CDR2 YYNGEE. J gave up 4 bases and V 4 bases, and 3 bases lay outside the gene matches. CDR3 size: 14 residues. The CDR3 region has the DNA TGTGCCAGCAGCTTCGGACAGGGGGCCACTGAAGCTTTCTTT. Amino acids: CASSFGQGATEAFF.

The V call is TRBV19, the J call TRBJ1-4; TRBD1 aligns across 9 bases. Trimming took 6 bases from V and 8 from J; bases not matched to a gene: 10. There are 15 residues in the CDR3. Germline assignment: CDR1 LNHDA and CDR2 SQIVND (reference sequence). CDR3 sequence reads: CASRSRDRVEEKLFF. The CDR3 nucleotides read TGTGCCAGTAGAAGCCGGGACAGGGTGGAGGAAAAACTGTTTTTT.

The chain links TRBV4-1 to TRBJ1-3; 8 bases are a match to TRBD1. The V and J ends lost 1 base and 0 bases, in that order; junction bases with no gene match: 8. CDR1 and CDR2 (germline): MGHRA, YSYEKL. The CDR3 loop spans 18 amino acids. CDR3 coding DNA: TGCGCCAGCAGCCAAGGGAGGAACAGGGGGACCTCTGGAAACACCATATATTTT. Its translation: CASSQGRNRGTSGNTIYF.

This clone appeared a single time. The J gene is TRBJ1-1, the V gene TRBV11-3, with D tentatively TRBD1 (5 bases). Trimming removed 5 bases at V and 1 base at J, with 14 bases between. The germline gives CDR1 SGHNT, CDR2 YENEEA. CDR3 size: 15 residues. The CDR3 DNA is TGTGCCAGCAGCCACCGCATGGGACCGAACACTGAAGCTTTCTTT. This sequence encodes CASSHRMGPNTEAFF.

The genes are TRBV29-1 and TRBJ1-4; perhaps TRBD1 as D (5 bases). The CDR3 extends over 12 amino acids. CDR1 is SQVTM, CDR2 ANQGSEA, per germline. V was cut by 4 bases and J by 8 bases, with 11 bases left in between. The CDR3 DNA is TGCAGCGTTGGCCGGGGCGACGAAAAACTGTTTTTT. Translated: CSVGRGDEKLFF.

This chain connects TRBV18 to TRBJ2-4; TRBD2 might be the D (6 bases). Looked up from germline, CDR1 is KGHSH and CDR2 is LQKENI. The CDR3 has 15 residues. V was shortened by 3 bases and J by 7 bases, with 16 bases between the two germline ends. The CDR3 coding sequence is TGTGCCAGCTCACCGTCCGACGGAGGGACGAACATTCAGTACTTC. Translation gives CASSPSDGGTNIQYF.

The V gene is TRBV6-1, the J gene TRBJ2-5; TRBD1 aligns across 10 bases. CDR1 is MNHNS, CDR2 SASEGT, per germline. J was trimmed by 4 bases and V by 6 bases; bases with no gene match: 5. The CDR3 has 14 residues. Here the CDR3 reads CASSLTGGGETQYF. The DNA of the CDR3 is TGTGCCAGCAGCCTGACAGGGGGCGGAGAGACCCAGTACTTC.